Following are 7 T cell receptor beta chains from one sample sequenced in a study of brain T cells in children with intractable seizures. Sequencing was limited to surgery cases with top T cell transcript signatures in brain tissue. Clones were read by immunoSEQ multiplex PCR, and TCRdb kept only the in-frame ones, dropping some. The sample has several thousand clones, around 73% seen once; the top ten hold around 8.2%. The source material was resected brain tissue, sampled at surgery. The source of these receptors is a boy younger than two with tuberous sclerosis and intractable seizures.

The CDR3 region is CASSQFTGGAGNTIYF. CDR3 sequence (DNA): TGTGCCAGTAGCCAATTCACAGGGGGCGCTGGAAACACCATATATTTT. The chain links TRBV19 to TRBJ1-3, with 9 positions matching TRBD1. Germline loops: CDR1 LNHDA, CDR2 SQIVND (reference sequence). The CDR3 loop spans 16 amino acids. The J segment lost 2 bases and the V segment lost 6 bases, leaving 8 bases of the junction unmatched.

This clone was found once. This rearrangement joins TRBV24-1 to TRBJ2-4, with D hard to call. The CDR3 runs to 18 residues. Per the germline V gene, CDR1 is KGHDR and CDR2 is SFDVKD. Trimming took 4 bases from V and 1 from J, leaving 19 bases between them. CDR3 in DNA: TGTGCCACCAGTGAGGCAACCGGGCCAAAGCTCGCCAAAAACATTCAGTACTTC. This codes for CATSEATGPKLAKNIQYF.

This chain uses TRBV19 with TRBJ1-2; 7 bases fit TRBD1. From germline, CDR1 is LNHDA and CDR2 SQIVND (reference sequence). CDR3 size: 14 residues. Trimming removed 3 bases from V and 3 bases from J; junction bases left unmatched: 4. The CDR3 DNA reads as TGTGCCAGTAGTATGCAGGGGGTTGACTATGGCTACACCTTC. Its translation: CASSMQGVDYGYTF.

V is TRBV7-8 and J is TRBJ2-3, with D unresolved. Per germline, CDR1 SGHVS and CDR2 FQNEAQ. The V end was cut by 5 bases, the J end by 1 base, with 7 bases between. The length of the CDR3 is 13 residues. The CDR3 bases are TGTGCCAGCAGCCTCCCGGGCACAGATACGCAGTATTTT. Amino acids: CASSLPGTDTQYF.

V usage is TRBV30 and J usage is TRBJ2-1, with D possibly being TRBD1 (6 bases). Per the germline V gene, CDR1 is GTSNPN and CDR2 is SVGIG (reference sequence). V was shortened by 2 bases and J by 2 bases, with 10 bases between the two germline ends. There are 14 residues in the CDR3. The CDR3 reads CAWSRDTTYNEQFF. CDR3 in DNA: TGTGCCTGGAGTAGGGACACCACCTACAATGAGCAGTTCTTC.

The chain employs TRBV6-1 and TRBJ1-6; D unclear. The V gene lost 1 base and the J gene lost 5 bases, with 9 bases spanning the gap. This CDR3 is 15 amino acids long. The germline V gene has CDR1 MNHNS and CDR2 SASEGT. This CDR3 is CASSEGLAHNSPLHF. The CDR3 nucleotides are TGTGCCAGCAGTGAAGGCTTAGCACATAATTCACCCCTCCACTTT.

The chain joins TRBV7-6 to TRBJ2-7; 7 positions match TRBD2. The CDR3 runs to 14 residues. V was pared by 5 bases and J by 2 bases, with 6 bases of the junction left unmatched. CDR1 is SGHVS, CDR2 FNYEAQ, per germline. CDR3 amino acids: CASSPGEGTYEQYF. Written as DNA, the CDR3 is TGTGCCAGCAGCCCCGGGGAGGGAACCTACGAGCAGTACTTC.